Each of the 16 T cell receptor beta chains below was sequenced from the same sample in a study of CD8 T cells in ankylosing spondylitis (dated by TCRdb to the late 2010s). The protocol used for the library was 5' RACE. Instrument on record: Illumina HiSeq 2500. TCRdb itself trimmed the public reads at Q25 with fastp, ran MiXCR and retained productive beta chains. Each record represents a unique CDR3 protein, reported with the most common genes and DNA among its rows. This sample has about 130,000 distinct CDR3 sequences in its table, and around 9.3% of those were observed once. The ten largest clonotypes hold approximately 3.5% of the sample. The specimen was blood, either unsorted or a sorted T cell fraction (not recorded which). These receptor sequences come from a male donor with ankylosing spondylitis or in good health (not recorded which).

This clonotype showed up many times. The chain carries TRBV5-1 and TRBJ2-3, with 7 bases lining up with TRBD2. CDR3 size: 15 residues. Trimming took 0 bases from V and 1 from J; bases not matched to a gene: 2. Germline CDR1 SGHRS, CDR2 YFSETQ. This CDR3 reads CASSLASGGTDTQYF. The CDR3 bases are TGCGCCAGCAGCTTGGCCAGCGGGGGCACAGATACGCAGTATTTT.

The genes are TRBV18 and TRBJ2-1; 12 positions match TRBD2. The junction had 3 bases not matched to a gene; V was cut back by 2 bases and J by 4 bases. Germline loops: CDR1 KGHSH, CDR2 LQKENI. This CDR3 contains 16 residues. The CDR3: CASSPIGLAGYNEQFF. In DNA form, the CDR3 reads TGTGCCAGCTCACCAATCGGACTAGCGGGGTACAATGAGCAGTTCTTC.

This clonotype was seen a handful of times. V gene TRBV11-1 combines with J gene TRBJ2-2, with 9 bases that match TRBD2. Per the germline V gene, CDR1 is SGHAT and CDR2 is FQDESV (reference sequence). The CDR3 covers 18 residues. V was pared by 5 bases and J by 5 bases, with 15 bases of the junction left unmatched. CDR3 nucleotide sequence: TGTGCCAGCAGCCTGACACATACCAGCGGGAGGACGACCGGGGAGCTGTTTTTT. It codes for CASSLTHTSGRTTGELFF.

This clonotype was counted many times. This chain connects TRBV7-9 to TRBJ2-7; unclear D gene. The CDR3 totals 12 residues. V lost 5 bases, J lost 4 bases, and 9 bases lay in between. Germline CDR1 is SEHNR and CDR2 is FQNEAQ (reference sequence). Written as DNA, the CDR3 is TGTGCCAGCAGCACCGAAGGGTACGAGCAGTACTTC. Its translation: CASSTEGYEQYF.

This clonotype has ten or more counts. The chain uses TRBV5-6 and TRBJ2-7; TRBD1 aligns across 8 bases. CDR3 length equals 14 residues. The V segment lost 0 bases and the J segment 4 bases; nucleotides outside the gene matches: 3. Per the germline V gene, CDR1 is SGHDT and CDR2 is YYEEEE. This CDR3 is CASSLVGQGYEQYF. In DNA, the CDR3 is TGTGCCAGCAGCTTGGTAGGACAGGGTTACGAGCAGTACTTC. The full variable domain, with the rest looked up from reference TRBV5-6 and TRBJ2-7, is DAGVTQSPTHLIKTRGQQVTLRCSPKSGHDTVSWYQQALGQGPQFIFQYYEEEERQRGNFPDRFSGHQFPNYSSELNVNALLLGDSALYLCASSLVGQGYEQYFGPGTRLTVT.

This clonotype was observed many times. The V and J genes are TRBV5-1 and TRBJ2-2; the match to TRBD2 covers 7 bases. The V gene end was trimmed by 4 bases and the J gene end by 1 base; junction bases not matched to a gene: 4. Germline V gives CDR1 SGHRS, CDR2 YFSETQ. CDR3 length: 15 residues. The CDR3 here is CASSGASGNTGELFF. CDR3 bases: TGCGCCAGCAGCGGGGCTAGCGGGAACACCGGGGAGCTGTTTTTT. Full variable domain (rest looked up from reference TRBV5-1 and TRBJ2-2): KAGVTQTPRYLIKTRGQQVTLSCSPISGHRSVSWYQQTPGQGLQFLFEYFSETQRNKGNFPGRFSGRQFSNSRSEMNVSTLELGDSALYLCASSGASGNTGELFFGEGSRLTVL.

The rearrangement links TRBV27 to TRBJ2-3; 10 positions match TRBD2. Per germline, CDR1 MNHEY and CDR2 SMNVEV (reference sequence). CDR3 size: 16 residues. The trim removed 6 bases at V and 6 bases at J, leaving 12 bases unmatched. The CDR3 reads CASSKSPSGSRDTQYF. DNA for the CDR3: TGTGCCAGCAGCAAATCCCCTAGCGGGAGCCGCGATACGCAGTATTTT.

This clonotype was counted at least ten times. The genes are TRBV20-1 and TRBJ1-6, with TRBD1 identical over 10 bases. Germline assignment: CDR1 DFQATT and CDR2 SNEGSKA (reference sequence). V was clipped by 4 bases and J by 6 bases; unmatched bases: 6. The CDR3 spans 15 residues. This CDR3 is CSAKGQGTGNSPLHF. The CDR3 region has the DNA TGCAGTGCTAAGGGACAGGGGACCGGTAATTCACCCCTCCACTTT.

V and J are TRBV13 and TRBJ2-5, with D tentatively TRBD1 or TRBD2 (5 bases each). V was cut by 4 bases and J by 4 bases, with 19 bases left in between. This CDR3 has 16 amino acids. The germline gives CDR1 PRHDT, CDR2 FYEKMQ (reference sequence). The DNA of the CDR3 is TGTGCCAGCAGCTCAAAAGGGGACGGTAGGGGAGAGACCCAGTACTTC. This translates into CASSSKGDGRGETQYF.

Ten or more counts support this clonotype. The V gene is TRBV28, the J gene TRBJ2-4; D unclear. The CDR3 runs 16 residues. In germline, CDR1 is MDHEN, CDR2 SYDVKM. V lost 2 bases and J 2 bases, leaving 13 bases between the germline ends. The CDR3 protein is CASSLPPDLPKNIQYF. The DNA for the CDR3 is TGTGCCAGCAGTTTACCTCCGGATTTACCCAAAAACATTCAGTACTTC.

The CDR3 DNA reads as TGTGCCAGCAGCTTGGGGGGCTTGGCTTTGAACATTCAGTACTTC. Its protein is CASSLGGLALNIQYF. The chain combines TRBV7-2 with TRBJ2-4; D is possibly TRBD1 or TRBD2 (6 bases each). CDR1 SGHTA and CDR2 FQGNSA come from the germline V gene. V was shortened by 3 bases and J by 7 bases, with 16 bases between the two germline ends. The CDR3 contains 15 residues. The complete variable domain, with remaining parts taken from reference TRBV7-2 and TRBJ2-4, reads GAGVSQSPSNKVTEKGKDVELRCDPISGHTALYWYRQSLGQGLEFLIYFQGNSAPDKSGLPSDRFSAERTGGSVSTLTIQRTQQEDSAVYLCASSLGGLALNIQYFGAGTRLSVL.

This clonotype has ten or more counts. The J gene is TRBJ2-5, the V gene TRBV9; D is undetermined. This CDR3 is 14 amino acids long. Trimming removed 3 bases at V and 3 bases at J, with 12 bases between. CDR1 SGDLS and CDR2 YYNGEE come from the germline V gene. The CDR3 loop is CASSASSIEETQYF. Written as DNA, the CDR3 is TGTGCCAGCAGCGCATCTAGTATAGAAGAGACCCAGTACTTC.

In this sample, this clonotype turned up many times. This rearrangement joins TRBV20-1 to TRBJ1-1; 7 nucleotides align to TRBD1. The V segment lost 1 base and the J segment 0 bases; nucleotides outside the gene matches: 2. CDR1 DFQATT and CDR2 SNEGSKA come from the germline V gene (reference sequence). This CDR3 contains 14 residues. The CDR3 DNA reads TGCAGTGCTAGAGGGGGACAGATGAACACTGAAGCTTTCTTT. It specifies CSARGGQMNTEAFF.

This clonotype occurred many times. CDR3 in amino acids: CASSLTSGSSYEQYF. CDR3 nucleotides: TGTGCCAGCAGCCTGACTAGCGGGAGCTCCTACGAGCAGTACTTC. The rearrangement links TRBV7-2 to TRBJ2-7; TRBD2 agrees at 12 bases. V lost 5 bases to trimming and J lost 0 bases; unmatched junction nucleotides: 2. The CDR3 is 15 amino acids. Looked up from germline, CDR1 is SGHTA and CDR2 is FQGNSA.

As concerns this clonotype: A read error may account for a junction end that differs from germline. The chain combines TRBV18 with TRBJ1-2; TRBD1 aligns across 9 bases. The germline gives CDR1 KGHSH, CDR2 LQKENI. The CDR3 runs to 11 residues. CDR3 sequence (DNA): TGTGCCAGCTCACCAGGGACAGGGATACTCTTC. It yields the protein CASSPGTGILF.

The chain employs TRBV11-2 and TRBJ2-2; no definite D call. Between the trimmed V and J ends, which lost 0 bases and 0 bases, there was a span of 11 bases. CDR1 is SGHAT, CDR2 FQNNGV, per germline. The CDR3 is made up of 17 amino acids. CDR3 region: CASSLDGGDSNTGELFF. CDR3 in DNA: TGTGCCAGCAGCTTAGATGGTGGTGACTCGAACACCGGGGAGCTGTTTTTT. Drawing the rest from reference TRBV11-2 and TRBJ2-2, the complete variable domain is EAGVAQSPRYKIIEKRQSVAFWCNPISGHATLYWYQQILGQGPKLLIQFQNNGVVDDSQLPKDRFSAERLKGVDSTLKIQPAKLEDSAVYLCASSLDGGDSNTGELFFGEGSRLTVL.